Below, 14 T cell receptor beta chains from the same sample are listed, as sequenced in a study of T cell responses to AZD1222 COVID-19 vaccine. Sequencing used immunoSEQ multiplex PCR; TCRdb keeps in-frame clones, though not all of them. The sample has about 120,000 clones, 88% seen once; the top ten hold around 1.7%. Sequencing used peripheral blood, obtained on day 0 of AZD1222 vaccination. These receptors all stem from an adult in good health.

The CDR3: CASSLVGVHSSSGNTIYF. In DNA form, the CDR3 reads TGTGCCAGCAGCTTGGTCGGCGTCCACAGCTCCTCTGGAAACACCATATATTTT. The V call is TRBV5-6, the J call TRBJ1-3; D ambiguous. Trimming shortened V by 0 bases and J by 0 bases, and 16 bases separated the two germline ends. The CDR3 contains 18 residues. Looked up from germline, CDR1 is SGHDT and CDR2 is YYEEEE.

CDR3 region: CASSEEVDGLASYEQYF. CDR3 coding DNA: TGTGCCAGCAGTGAAGAGGTTGACGGCCTAGCATCTTACGAGCAGTACTTC. The V call is TRBV6-1, the J call TRBJ2-7, with D possibly matching TRBD2 (5 bases). Trimming cost V 1 base and J 4 bases, with 20 bases left between them. CDR1 and CDR2 (germline): MNHNS, SASEGT. CDR3 size: 17 residues.

The rearrangement uses TRBV2 and TRBJ1-5, with a tentative D call TRBD1 (6 bases). This CDR3 is built from 15 residues. Trimming took 6 bases from V and 4 from J, leaving 16 bases between them. Germline lookup yields CDR1 SNHLY and CDR2 FYNNEI. As DNA, the CDR3 is TGTGCCAGCAGGGGTAAGAGGGGGTCTAATCAGCCCCAGCATTTT. This codes for CASRGKRGSNQPQHF.

The chain combines TRBV4-1 with TRBJ1-3; perhaps TRBD1 as D (5 bases). The CDR3 totals 16 residues. V was clipped by 2 bases and J by 0 bases, with 11 bases between them. Germline V gene data show CDR1 as MGHRA and CDR2 as YSYEKL. CDR3 protein: CASSQQIQVSGNTIYF. CDR3 nucleotides: TGCGCCAGCAGCCAACAGATACAGGTCTCTGGAAACACCATATATTTT.

This clone appeared once. The chain recombines TRBV3-1 (or the pseudogene TRBV3-2) with TRBJ1-1, with 7 bases identical to TRBD1. Germline values: CDR1 LGHDT, CDR2 YNNKEL (reference sequence). The V and J ends lost 4 bases and 11 bases, in that order; junction bases with no gene match: 13. The CDR3 has 14 amino acids. The CDR3 protein is CASSLTGTARRAFF. For the CDR3, the DNA is TGTGCCAGCAGCCTAACGGGGACAGCCAGAAGGGCTTTCTTT.

The CDR3: CASSLGARANTEAFF. In DNA, the CDR3 is TGCGCCAGCAGCTTGGGAGCCAGGGCCAACACTGAAGCTTTCTTT. The chain recombines TRBV5-1 with TRBJ1-1; D is possibly TRBD1 (5 bases). The germline CDR1 and CDR2 sequences are SGHRS and YFSETQ. The CDR3 has 15 amino acids. Between the trimmed V and J ends, which lost 0 bases and 2 bases, there was a span of 11 bases.

The chain couples TRBV9 to TRBJ1-5; D possibly corresponds to TRBD1 (6 bases). The germline V gene has CDR1 SGDLS and CDR2 YYNGEE. The CDR3 contains 14 residues. With 2 bases removed from V and 3 bases from J, the gap between germline ends came to 9 bases. The DNA of the CDR3 is TGTGCCAGCAGCGTTGACAGGCCCAATCAGCCCCAGCATTTT. This sequence encodes CASSVDRPNQPQHF.

This clone was found a few times. CDR3 in amino acids: CASSQGSGPTGTQYF. CDR3 DNA sequence: TGTGCCAGCAGCCAAGGCAGCGGCCCGACGGGGACCCAGTACTTC. V and J are TRBV3-1 (or the pseudogene TRBV3-2) and TRBJ2-5; D is possibly TRBD2 (5 bases). Germline values: CDR1 LGHDT, CDR2 YNNKEL (reference sequence). This CDR3 is 15 amino acids long. With 1 base removed from V and 7 bases from J, the gap between germline ends came to 16 bases.

The CDR3 DNA reads as TGTGCCAGCAGTTACCACGGTGGCAATCAGCCCCAGCATTTT. Encoded protein: CASSYHGGNQPQHF. The chain is built from TRBV6-2 or TRBV6-3 and TRBJ1-5; D gene ambiguous. Trimming cost V 2 bases and J 2 bases, with 7 bases left between them. CDR3 length equals 14 residues. Germline CDR1 reads MNHEY; CDR2 reads SVGEGT.

The J gene is TRBJ2-1, the V gene TRBV6-1, with D uncertain. Per the germline V gene, CDR1 is MNHNS and CDR2 is SASEGT. This CDR3 has 16 amino acids. V dropped 0 bases and J dropped 3 bases, with 12 bases sitting between them. The CDR3 DNA follows: TGTGCCAGCAGTGAAGCACCAGACTTGATCTACAATGAGCAGTTCTTC. Its translation is CASSEAPDLIYNEQFF.

CDR3 protein: CASSSRDWYQETQYF. The CDR3 nucleotides read TGTGCCAGCAGCTCCCGGGACTGGTACCAAGAGACCCAGTACTTC. The chain employs TRBV3-1 (or the pseudogene TRBV3-2) and TRBJ2-5; maybe TRBD2 (6 bases). V dropped 5 bases and J dropped 0 bases, with 13 bases sitting between them. The CDR3 has 15 residues. Per the germline V gene, CDR1 is LGHDT and CDR2 is YNNKEL (reference sequence).

The V call is TRBV7-9, the J call TRBJ2-7; 9 bases line up with TRBD1. Germline CDR1 reads SEHNR; CDR2 reads FQNEAQ (reference sequence). The CDR3 sequence is 14 residues long. V gave up 5 bases and J gave up 3 bases; unmatched junction bases: 5. CDR3 sequence: CASSPMGQGYEQYF. CDR3 DNA sequence: TGTGCCAGCAGCCCCATGGGACAGGGCTACGAGCAGTACTTC.

This chain links TRBV6-5 with TRBJ1-6; D perhaps matches TRBD1 (6 bases). CDR1 MNHEY and CDR2 SVGAGI come from the germline V gene. V lost 8 bases and J 9 bases, leaving 11 bases between the germline ends. The CDR3 length is 12 residues. The CDR3 region has the DNA TGTGCCAGCGCATTACAGGGTTCACCCCTCCACTTT. Translating it yields CASALQGSPLHF.

The chain has TRBV19 and TRBJ2-1; 12 bases line up with TRBD2. Looked up from germline, CDR1 is LNHDA and CDR2 is SQIVND (reference sequence). The CDR3 extends over 17 amino acids. Trimming removed 3 bases from V and 4 bases from J; junction bases left unmatched: 7. The CDR3 loop reads CASSIPWTSGIYNEQFF. Here the CDR3 DNA reads TGTGCCAGTAGTATCCCGTGGACTAGCGGGATTTACAATGAGCAGTTCTTC.